Here is one TCR beta chain with its context. For the second PCR, which ran for about 7 to 11 cycles, a sample-barcoded 5' primer and a J-beta primer mix were used. TCRdb used MiXCR to reprocess the 5' RACE reads, holding one entry per CDR3 protein. The sample has some 900,000 distinct CDR3 sequences, approximately 49% seen once. The data were obtained in a study of blood T cells in healthy people across ages. This CDR3 region has 17 residues. CDR1 MNHEY and CDR2 SVGEGT come from the germline V gene. Trimming left V 4 bases short and J 2 bases short, with 18 bases between. The sequencing sample was made of blood. V and J are TRBV6-2 or TRBV6-3 and TRBJ2-1; possibly TRBD2 for D (7 bases). This clonotype was sampled from a man aged 25 to 40 in good health. CDR3 bases: TGTGCCAGCAGTTCCCTCCGCGGGGGCGCCACCTACAATGAGCAGTTCTTC. Protein: CASSSLRGGATYNEQFF.